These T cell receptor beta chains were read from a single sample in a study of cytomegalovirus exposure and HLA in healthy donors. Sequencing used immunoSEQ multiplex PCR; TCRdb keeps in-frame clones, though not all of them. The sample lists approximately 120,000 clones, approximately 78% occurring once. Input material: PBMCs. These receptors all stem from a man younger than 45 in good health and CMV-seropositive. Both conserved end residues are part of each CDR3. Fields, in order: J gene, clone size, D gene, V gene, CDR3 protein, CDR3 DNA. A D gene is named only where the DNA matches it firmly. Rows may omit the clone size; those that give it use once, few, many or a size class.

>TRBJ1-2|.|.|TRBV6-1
CASSDLSTNGYTF
TGTGCCAGCAGTGACTTGTCTACGAATGGCTACACCTTC
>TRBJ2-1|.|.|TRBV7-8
CASSGPRSVNEQFF
TGTGCCAGCAGCGGGCCCCGTTCGGTCAATGAGCAGTTCTTC
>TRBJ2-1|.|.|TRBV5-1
CASSLGTASYNEQFF
TGCGCCAGCAGCTTGGGGACAGCCTCCTACAATGAGCAGTTCTTC
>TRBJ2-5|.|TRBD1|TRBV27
CASSIDRGGGTQYF
TGTGCCAGCAGTATCGACAGGGGAGGAGGGACCCAGTACTTC
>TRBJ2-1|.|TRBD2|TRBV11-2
CASSLEGLAGKNEQFF
TGTGCCAGCAGCTTAGAGGGACTAGCGGGAAAAAATGAGCAGTTCTTC
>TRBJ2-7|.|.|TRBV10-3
CAISQVPYEQYF
TGTGCCATCTCGCAGGTCCCCTACGAGCAGTACTTC
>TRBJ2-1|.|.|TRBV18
CASSPRRQVGSSYNEQFF
TGTGCCAGCTCCCCACGTCGACAGGTGGGAAGCTCCTACAATGAGCAGTTCTTC
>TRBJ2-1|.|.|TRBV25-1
CASSWPGQGNEQFF
TGTGCCAGCAGTTGGCCGGGACAAGGCAATGAGCAGTTCTTC
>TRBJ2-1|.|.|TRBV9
CASSRRGSGEYNEQFF
TGTGCCAGCAGCAGGAGGGGGAGCGGGGAATACAATGAGCAGTTCTTC
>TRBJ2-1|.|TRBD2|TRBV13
CASSSLAAYNEQFF
TGTGCCAGCAGCTCCCTAGCGGCCTACAATGAGCAGTTCTTC
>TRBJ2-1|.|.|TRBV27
CASSPPQRGGNEQFF
TGTGCCAGCAGTCCCCCCCAAAGGGGCGGCAATGAGCAGTTCTTC
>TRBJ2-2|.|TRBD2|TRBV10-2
CASKGLAGGGGELFF
TGCGCCAGCAAGGGACTAGCGGGAGGTGGCGGGGAGCTGTTTTTT
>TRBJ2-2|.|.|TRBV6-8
CASSYGVSRLNTGELFF
TGTGCCAGCAGTTACGGCGTATCGAGACTGAACACCGGGGAGCTGTTTTTT
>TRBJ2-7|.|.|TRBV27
CASSPHLGRTQNEQYF
TGTGCCAGCAGTCCCCATCTGGGGAGAACTCAGAACGAGCAGTACTTC
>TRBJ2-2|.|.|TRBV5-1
CASSYFRPEGPGELFF
TGCGCCAGCAGCTACTTTAGACCAGAGGGTCCCGGGGAGCTGTTTTTT
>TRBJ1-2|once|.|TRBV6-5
CASSYEMANYGYTF
TGTGCCAGCAGTTACGAGATGGCTAACTATGGCTACACCTTC
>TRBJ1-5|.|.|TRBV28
CASSFRGKPQHF
TGTGCCAGCAGTTTCCGAGGGAAGCCCCAGCATTTT
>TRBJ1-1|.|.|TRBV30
CAWDLNTEAFF
TGTGCCTGGGACTTGAACACTGAAGCTTTCTTT
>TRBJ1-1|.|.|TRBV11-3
CASSSRSDTEAFF
TGTGCCAGCAGCTCACGATCGGACACTGAAGCTTTCTTT
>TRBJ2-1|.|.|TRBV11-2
CASSWGERLTARAEQFF
TGTGCCAGCAGCTGGGGGGAGCGTCTCACCGCCAGGGCTGAGCAGTTCTTC
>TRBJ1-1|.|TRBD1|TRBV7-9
CASSSIGSRDRFEAFF
TGTGCCAGCAGCTCCATAGGGTCCCGGGACAGGTTTGAAGCTTTCTTT
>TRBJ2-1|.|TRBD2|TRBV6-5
CASSRLAGNEQFF
TGTGCCAGCAGTCGACTAGCGGGAAATGAGCAGTTCTTC
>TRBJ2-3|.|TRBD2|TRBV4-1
CASSQGLAGGSDTQYF
TGCGCCAGCAGCCAAGGACTAGCGGGGGGGTCAGATACGCAGTATTTT
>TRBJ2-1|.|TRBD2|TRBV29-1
CSGLAGNHNEQFF
TGCAGCGGACTAGCGGGCAATCACAATGAGCAGTTCTTC
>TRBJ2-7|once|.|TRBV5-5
CASSSPPTYEQYF
TGTGCCAGCAGCTCCCCCCCAACCTACGAGCAGTACTTC
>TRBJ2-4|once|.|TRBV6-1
CARQVWGWGNIQYF
TGTGCCCGACAGGTATGGGGTTGGGGAAACATTCAGTACTTC
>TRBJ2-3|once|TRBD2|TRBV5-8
CASSSYLAGVYTDTQYF
TGTGCCAGCAGCTCCTATCTAGCGGGAGTTTACACAGATACGCAGTATTTT
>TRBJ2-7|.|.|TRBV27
CASSFAGDYEQYF
TGTGCCAGCAGTTTTGCAGGGGACTACGAGCAGTACTTC
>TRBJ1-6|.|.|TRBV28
CALGGPYSPLHF
TGTGCTCTGGGGGGTCCTTATTCACCCCTCCACTTT
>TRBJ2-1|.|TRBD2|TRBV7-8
CASSQTSGSSYNEQFF
TGTGCCAGCAGTCAAACTAGCGGGAGCTCCTACAATGAGCAGTTCTTC
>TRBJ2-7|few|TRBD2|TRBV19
CASSIELAGVGYEQYF
TGTGCCAGTAGTATAGAGTTAGCGGGAGTTGGATACGAGCAGTACTTC
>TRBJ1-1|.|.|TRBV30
CAWSGGVGTEAFF
TGTGCCTGGAGTGGGGGGGTTGGCACTGAAGCTTTCTTT
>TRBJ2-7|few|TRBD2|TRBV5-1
CASSPGGHEQYF
TGCGCCAGCAGCCCGGGAGGCCACGAGCAGTACTTC
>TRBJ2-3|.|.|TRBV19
CASSGVRGRGTDTQYF
TGTGCCAGTAGTGGCGTTCGTGGCAGGGGCACAGATACGCAGTATTTT
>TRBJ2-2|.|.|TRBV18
CASSLAGTNTGELFF
TGTGCCAGCTCACTTGCCGGGACAAACACCGGGGAGCTGTTTTTT
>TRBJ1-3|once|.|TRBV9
CASSGRGGPGNTIYF
TGTGCCAGCAGTGGAAGGGGGGGGCCGGGAAACACCATATATTTT
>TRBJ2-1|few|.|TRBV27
CASSFSGHNNEQFF
TGTGCCAGCAGTTTTAGCGGACATAACAATGAGCAGTTCTTC
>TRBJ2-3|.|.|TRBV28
CASSFDAGDTQYF
TGTGCCAGCAGTTTCGACGCGGGGGATACGCAGTATTTT
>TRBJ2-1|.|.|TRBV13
CASSLTPWDNEQFF
TGTGCCAGCAGCTTGACTCCTTGGGACAATGAGCAGTTCTTC
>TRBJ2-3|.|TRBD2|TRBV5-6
CASSSLAGTDTQYF
TGTGCCAGCAGTTCCCTAGCGGGCACAGATACGCAGTATTTT
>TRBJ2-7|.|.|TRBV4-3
CASSRGIGGSGNEQYF
TGCGCCAGCAGCCGAGGGATTGGGGGGAGTGGGAACGAGCAGTACTTC
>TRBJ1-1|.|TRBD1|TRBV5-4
CASSLGATGIMNTEAFF
TGTGCCAGCAGCTTGGGCGCGACAGGGATCATGAACACTGAAGCTTTCTTT
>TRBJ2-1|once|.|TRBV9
CASSPGGGINEQFF
TGTGCTAGCAGCCCAGGAGGAGGTATCAATGAGCAGTTCTTC
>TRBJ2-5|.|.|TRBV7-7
CASSPRTAAETQYF
TGTGCTAGCAGCCCTAGGACAGCGGCGGAGACCCAGTACTTC
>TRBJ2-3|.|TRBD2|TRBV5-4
CASSSVLAGVTDTQYF
TGTGCCAGCAGCTCCGTTCTAGCGGGAGTAACAGATACGCAGTATTTT
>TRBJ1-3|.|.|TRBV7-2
CASSLMAGPHSGNTIYF
TGTGCCAGCAGCTTAATGGCAGGGCCCCACTCTGGAAACACCATATATTTT
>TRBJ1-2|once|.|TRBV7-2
CASSPTGVGIVYGYTF
TGTGCCAGCAGCCCAACGGGGGTCGGGATAGTGTATGGCTACACCTTC
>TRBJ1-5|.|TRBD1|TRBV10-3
CATGAGGGNQPQHF
TGTGCCACGGGGGCAGGGGGTGGCAATCAGCCCCAGCATTTT
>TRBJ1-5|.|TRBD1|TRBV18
CASSSGTGNQPQHF
TGTGCCAGCTCGTCCGGGACAGGTAATCAGCCCCAGCATTTT
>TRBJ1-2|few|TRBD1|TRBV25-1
CASSEGGTGYLYGYTF
TGTGCCAGCAGTGAAGGTGGGACAGGGTACCTGTATGGCTACACCTTC
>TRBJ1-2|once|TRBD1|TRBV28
CASSTDDRETYGYTF
TGTGCCAGCAGTACAGACGACAGGGAAACCTATGGCTACACCTTC
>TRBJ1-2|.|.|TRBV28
CASSPPGEEGYTF
TGTGCCAGCAGCCCACCCGGAGAGGAAGGCTACACCTTC
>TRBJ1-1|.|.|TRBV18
CASSPLSGANTEAFF
TGTGCCAGCTCACCACTTTCAGGGGCGAACACTGAAGCTTTCTTT
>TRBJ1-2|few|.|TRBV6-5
CASSYSSFDSYGYTF
TGTGCCAGCAGTTACTCGTCGTTCGACAGTTATGGCTACACCTTC
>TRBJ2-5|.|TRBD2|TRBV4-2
CASSQTGSGLADQETQYF
TGTGCCAGCAGCCAAACAGGTTCGGGACTAGCAGACCAAGAGACCCAGTACTTC
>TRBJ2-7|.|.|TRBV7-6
CASSLVTGIQNEQYF
TGTGCCAGCAGCTTAGTGACGGGAATTCAGAACGAGCAATACTTC
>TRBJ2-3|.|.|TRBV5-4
CASSSFGTDTQYF
TGTGCCAGCAGTTCTTTCGGTACAGATACGCAGTATTTT
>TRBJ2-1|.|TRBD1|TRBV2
CASTGGQLLYNEQFF
TGTGCCAGTACAGGGGGCCAGCTTCTCTACAATGAGCAGTTCTTC
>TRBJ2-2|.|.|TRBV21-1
CASSFLWGQYSTGELFF
TGTGCCAGCAGCTTCCTATGGGGACAGTACAGCACCGGGGAGCTGTTTTTT
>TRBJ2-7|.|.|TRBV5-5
CASSTPLTGAYEQYF
TGTGCCAGCAGCACCCCGCTGACGGGGGCCTACGAGCAGTACTTC